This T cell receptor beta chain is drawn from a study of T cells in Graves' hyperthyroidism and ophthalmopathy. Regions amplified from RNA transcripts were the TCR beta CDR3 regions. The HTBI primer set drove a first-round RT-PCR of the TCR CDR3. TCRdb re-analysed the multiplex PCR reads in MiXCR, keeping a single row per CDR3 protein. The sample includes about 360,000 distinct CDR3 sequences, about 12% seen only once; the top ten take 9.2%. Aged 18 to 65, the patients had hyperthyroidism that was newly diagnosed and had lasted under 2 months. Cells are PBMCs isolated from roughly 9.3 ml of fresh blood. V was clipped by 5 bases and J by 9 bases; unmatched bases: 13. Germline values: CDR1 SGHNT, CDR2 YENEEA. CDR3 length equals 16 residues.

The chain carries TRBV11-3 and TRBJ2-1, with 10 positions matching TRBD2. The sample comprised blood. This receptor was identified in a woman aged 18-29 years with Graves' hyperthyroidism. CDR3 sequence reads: CASSPGGAGGQGEQFF. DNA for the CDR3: TGTGCCAGCAGCCCGGGGGGAGCGGGAGGGCAAGGTGAGCAGTTCTTC.